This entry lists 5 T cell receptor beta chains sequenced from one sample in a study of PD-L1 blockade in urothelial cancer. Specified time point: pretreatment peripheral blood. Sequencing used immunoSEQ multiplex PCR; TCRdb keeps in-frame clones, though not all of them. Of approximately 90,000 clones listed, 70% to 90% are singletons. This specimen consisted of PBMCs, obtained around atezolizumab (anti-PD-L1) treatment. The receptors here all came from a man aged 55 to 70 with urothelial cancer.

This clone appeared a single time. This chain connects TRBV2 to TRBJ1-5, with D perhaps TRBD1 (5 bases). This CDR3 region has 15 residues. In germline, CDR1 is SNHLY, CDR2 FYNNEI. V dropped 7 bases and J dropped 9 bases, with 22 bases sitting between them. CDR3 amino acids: CASTGQGLQGTPQHF. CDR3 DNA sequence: TGTGCCAGCACTGGGCAGGGACTCCAGGGAACGCCCCAGCATTTT.

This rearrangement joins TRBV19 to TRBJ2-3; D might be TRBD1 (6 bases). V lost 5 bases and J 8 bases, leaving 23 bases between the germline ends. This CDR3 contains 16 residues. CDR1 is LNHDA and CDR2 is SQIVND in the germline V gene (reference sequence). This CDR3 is CASSFRPGTSRGTQYF. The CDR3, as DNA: TGTGCCAGTAGTTTCCGTCCCGGGACATCACGGGGTACGCAGTATTTT.

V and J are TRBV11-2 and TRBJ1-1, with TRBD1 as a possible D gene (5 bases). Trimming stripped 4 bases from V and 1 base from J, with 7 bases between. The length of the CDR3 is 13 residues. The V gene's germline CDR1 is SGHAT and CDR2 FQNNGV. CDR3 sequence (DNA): TGTGCCAGCAGCTCCGGACAGAACACTGAAGCTTTCTTT. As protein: CASSSGQNTEAFF.

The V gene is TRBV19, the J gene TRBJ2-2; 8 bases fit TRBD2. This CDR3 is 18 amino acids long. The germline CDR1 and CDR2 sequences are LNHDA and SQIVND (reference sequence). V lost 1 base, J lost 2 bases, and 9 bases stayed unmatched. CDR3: CASSIVVLAGYNTGELFF. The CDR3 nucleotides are TGTGCCAGTAGTATAGTGGTCCTAGCGGGTTATAACACCGGGGAGCTGTTTTTT.

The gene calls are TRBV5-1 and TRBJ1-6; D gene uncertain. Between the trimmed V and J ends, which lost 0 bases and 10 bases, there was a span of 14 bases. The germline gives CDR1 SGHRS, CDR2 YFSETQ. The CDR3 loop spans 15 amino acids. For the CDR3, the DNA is TGCGCCAGCAGCTTGGATGGGCCAAATTACTCACCCCTCCACTTT. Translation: CASSLDGPNYSPLHF.